The next 27 T cell receptor beta chains were all read from a single sample in a study of untreated major depressive disorder. General study points: Compared with controls, depressed patients showed more TRBV05-01 (Vbeta 5.1) usage in CD4+ T cells.

No cognate antigen is known for these TCRs. TCRdb keeps only in-frame clones here, not all; method: immunoSEQ multiplex PCR. The sample carries approximately 24,000 clones, about 91% recorded once. The sample comprised CD4+ T cells from PBMCs. The source of these receptors is a woman aged 25 to 39 with major depressive disorder.

V usage is TRBV7-9 and J usage is TRBJ2-1, with TRBD2 identical over 7 bases. CDR1 SEHNR and CDR2 FQNEAQ come from the germline V gene (reference sequence). This CDR3 region has 15 residues. Trimming took 4 bases from V and 4 from J; bases not matched to a gene: 7. The CDR3 DNA reads TGTGCCAGCAGCTCCCTTGGACTAGTGTACAATGAGCAGTTCTTC. Protein sequence: CASSSLGLVYNEQFF.

The chain carries TRBV7-3 and TRBJ2-1, with D hard to call. CDR1 SGHTA and CDR2 FQGTGA come from the germline V gene. V was trimmed by 5 bases and J by 6 bases, leaving 14 bases between them. The CDR3 is 14 amino acids. The CDR3 loop reads CASSLSASGNEQFF. DNA for the CDR3: TGTGCCAGCAGCCTATCCGCTTCGGGCAATGAGCAGTTCTTC. The whole variable domain, filled in from reference TRBV7-3 and TRBJ2-1, reads GAGVSQTPSNKVTEKGKYVELRCDPISGHTALYWYRQSLGQGPEFLIYFQGTGAADDSGLPNDRFFAVRPEGSVSTLKIQRTERGDSAVYLCASSLSASGNEQFFGPGTRLTVL.

This rearrangement joins TRBV7-9 to TRBJ1-2; D is perhaps TRBD1 (5 bases). Germline loops: CDR1 SEHNR, CDR2 FQNEAQ (reference sequence). Trimming removed 1 base from V and 8 bases from J, with 11 bases in between. The CDR3 has 13 amino acids. The CDR3 is CASSLEGGDGYTF. In DNA form, the CDR3 reads TGTGCCAGCAGCTTAGAGGGAGGGGACGGCTACACCTTC.

The J gene is TRBJ1-5, the V gene TRBV6-5; D is unclear. The ends were cut back, 2 bases at V and 1 base at J, with 6 bases in the middle. Germline V gene lookup returns CDR1 MNHEY and CDR2 SVGAGI. The CDR3 loop spans 14 amino acids. CDR3 nucleotides: TGTGCCAGCAGTTACAAAGACAGCAATCAGCCCCAGCATTTT. The encoded protein is CASSYKDSNQPQHF.

The V and J genes are TRBV18 and TRBJ1-2; a possible D gene is TRBD1 (5 bases). The V end was cut by 3 bases, the J end by 4 bases, with 12 bases between. Germline-derived CDR1 and CDR2 are KGHSH and LQKENI. This CDR3 comprises 14 residues. CDR3 residues: CASSPGEQAYGYTF. The CDR3 DNA sequence: TGTGCCAGCTCACCTGGGGAACAGGCCTATGGCTACACCTTC.

This rearrangement joins TRBV2 to TRBJ1-4; D is uncertain. CDR1 is SNHLY and CDR2 is FYNNEI in the germline V gene. V lost 2 bases to trimming and J lost 7 bases, with 11 bases between them. The length of the CDR3 is 14 residues. This CDR3 is CASSEIRGREKLFF. CDR3 DNA sequence: TGTGCCAGCAGTGAAATTCGGGGTCGTGAAAAACTGTTTTTT.

In DNA form, the CDR3 reads TGTGCCAGCAGCTTAAACGGGGGGCCGGGGGATACGCAGTATTTT. It translates to CASSLNGGPGDTQYF. The chain employs TRBV11-3 and TRBJ2-3; D may be TRBD2 (7 bases). This CDR3 spans 15 amino acids. Trimming left V 2 bases short and J 6 bases short, with 15 bases between. The germline V gene encodes CDR1 SGHNT and CDR2 YENEEA.

V gene TRBV14 combines with J gene TRBJ1-6, with 8 positions matching TRBD1. The CDR3 loop spans 15 amino acids. J gave up 6 bases and V 3 bases, and 4 bases lay outside the gene matches. Looked up from germline, CDR1 is SGHDN and CDR2 is FVKESK. This CDR3 is CASSHNRGSNSPLHF. In DNA form, the CDR3 reads TGTGCCAGCAGCCATAACAGGGGGAGTAATTCACCCCTCCACTTT.

This chain joins TRBV4-1 and TRBJ2-7; weak D call: TRBD2 (7 bases). The CDR3 spans 16 residues. Germline CDR1 MGHRA, CDR2 YSYEKL. The V and J ends lost 3 bases and 6 bases respectively, with 21 bases between them. DNA for the CDR3: TGCGCCAGCAGCCACAGGGGCGCGACGGGAGGTTCCGAGCAGTACTTC. Protein sequence: CASSHRGATGGSEQYF.

The chain couples TRBV2 to TRBJ1-1; TRBD1 is a possible D gene (5 bases). This CDR3 region has 14 residues. Deletions cut 6 bases from V and 2 bases from J, with 13 bases between. Per germline, CDR1 SNHLY and CDR2 FYNNEI. CDR3 residues: CASSRDSQNTEAFF. The CDR3 coding sequence is TGTGCCAGCAGCCGCGACAGCCAAAACACTGAAGCTTTCTTT.

This chain joins TRBV7-6 and TRBJ2-7; D is perhaps TRBD1 (6 bases). Trimming removed 5 bases from V and 3 bases from J, with 20 bases in between. CDR3 size: 16 residues. Germline V gives CDR1 SGHVS, CDR2 FNYEAQ. DNA for the CDR3: TGTGCCAGCAGCCCTTCGCAAAGTACAGGGTACTACGAGCAGTACTTC. Its translation is CASSPSQSTGYYEQYF. The complete variable domain, with remaining parts taken from reference TRBV7-6 and TRBJ2-7, reads GAGVSQSPRYKVTKRGQDVALRCDPISGHVSLYWYRQALGQGPEFLTYFNYEAQQDKSGLPNDRFSAERPEGSISTLTIQRTEQRDSAMYRCASSPSQSTGYYEQYFGPGTRLTVT.

The V call is TRBV5-1, the J call TRBJ2-5; D is undetermined. The CDR3 has 11 residues. V was clipped by 0 bases and J by 7 bases, with 4 bases between them. The germline V gene encodes CDR1 SGHRS and CDR2 YFSETQ. Here the CDR3 reads CASSLEGTQYF. The CDR3 DNA reads as TGCGCCAGCAGCTTGGAGGGGACCCAGTACTTC.

The V and J genes are TRBV7-9 and TRBJ1-1; TRBD1 is a possible D gene (5 bases). The CDR3 length is 17 residues. Germline lookup yields CDR1 SEHNR and CDR2 FQNEAQ (reference sequence). V was trimmed by 2 bases and J by 4 bases, leaving 20 bases between them. The CDR3 coding sequence is TGTGCCAGCAGCTTATGGGGCAGGTCGAGAGGTATCACTGAAGCTTTCTTT. As protein: CASSLWGRSRGITEAFF.

The chain combines TRBV6-5 with TRBJ2-7; D perhaps matches TRBD1 (6 bases). Trimming took off 0 bases at V and 3 bases at J, with 12 bases between the two ends. This CDR3 has 15 residues. Germline CDR1 and CDR2: MNHEY and SVGAGI. The CDR3 loop reads CASSYSKQGNYEQYF. The DNA for the CDR3 is TGTGCCAGCAGTTACTCGAAACAGGGTAACTACGAGCAGTACTTC.

The CDR3 region is CATTGLITDTQYF. CDR3 in DNA: TGTGCCACCACCGGACTAATCACAGATACGCAGTATTTT. This chain joins TRBV6-1 and TRBJ2-3; TRBD2 might be the D (6 bases). The CDR3 contains 13 residues. Germline V gene lookup returns CDR1 MNHNS and CDR2 SASEGT. V was cut by 10 bases and J by 2 bases, with 13 bases left in between.

The V gene is TRBV4-3, the J gene TRBJ2-6, with TRBD1 matching over 7 bases. Trimming at V came to 4 bases and at J to 0 bases, leaving 0 bases not matched to a gene. CDR1 and CDR2 (germline): LGHNA, YSLEER. The CDR3 loop spans 15 amino acids. The CDR3 DNA follows: TGCGCCAGCAGCCGGGACAGCTCTGGGGCCAACGTCCTGACTTTC. Amino acids: CASSRDSSGANVLTF.

The rearrangement uses TRBV28 and TRBJ1-2; TRBD1 matches at 9 bases. The CDR3 length is 16 residues. The V and J ends lost 4 bases and 7 bases, in that order; junction bases with no gene match: 13. The germline gives CDR1 MDHEN, CDR2 SYDVKM. CDR3 protein: CASSSGQGFFSAGYTF. The CDR3 DNA sequence: TGTGCCAGCAGTTCGGGACAGGGTTTTTTTTCGGCTGGCTACACCTTC.

The chain couples TRBV5-6 to TRBJ2-7; possibly TRBD2 for D (6 bases). This CDR3 comprises 13 residues. The germline V and J ends were trimmed by 1 base and 4 bases, with 9 bases remaining between them. Germline V gene data show CDR1 as SGHDT and CDR2 as YYEEEE. CDR3 in amino acids: CASSLWGVYEQYF. The DNA of the CDR3 is TGTGCCAGCAGCTTGTGGGGGGTGTACGAGCAGTACTTC.

The gene calls are TRBV9 and TRBJ1-3; no clear D gene. Germline V gene sequence: CDR1 SGDLS, CDR2 YYNGEE. With 0 bases removed from V and 2 bases from J, the gap between germline ends came to 15 bases. CDR3 length equals 17 residues. CDR3: CASSVAKSGSTGNTIYF. Written as DNA, the CDR3 is TGTGCCAGCAGCGTAGCGAAGAGTGGATCAACTGGAAACACCATATATTTT.

J is TRBJ2-7 and V is TRBV13; 9 bases agree with TRBD1. This CDR3 is built from 15 residues. The J segment lost 7 bases and the V segment lost 1 base, leaving 8 bases of the junction unmatched. Germline loops: CDR1 PRHDT, CDR2 FYEKMQ (reference sequence). The CDR3 DNA reads TGTGCCAGCAGCTTAGACCCGACAGGGGGTTCGGAGCAGTACTTC. It translates to CASSLDPTGGSEQYF.

This chain links TRBV2 with TRBJ2-1; tentatively, D is TRBD2 (5 bases). Trimming shortened V by 4 bases and J by 9 bases, and 22 bases separated the two germline ends. Germline CDR1 and CDR2: SNHLY and FYNNEI. The CDR3 consists of 16 residues. In nucleotides, the CDR3 is TGTGCCAGCAGTGGCTTAATGTGGCTAGCACTTTCTGAGCAGTTCTTC. Protein product: CASSGLMWLALSEQFF.

This chain connects TRBV27 to TRBJ1-1, with D possibly matching TRBD1 (5 bases). Deletions cut 11 bases from V and 1 base from J, with 14 bases between. Germline lookup yields CDR1 MNHEY and CDR2 SMNVEV (reference sequence). The CDR3 runs 13 residues. Here the CDR3 DNA reads TGTGCCTCCACGTGGGGCCCGAACACTGAAGCTTTCTTT. This encodes CASTWGPNTEAFF.

CDR3 coding DNA: TGTGCCAGCAGCTTCCAGGGGGGAAACACCATATATTTT. Translated: CASSFQGGNTIYF. The chain is built from TRBV5-6 and TRBJ1-3, with D possibly TRBD1 on 6 matching bases. Germline CDR1 reads SGHDT; CDR2 reads YYEEEE. The CDR3 runs 13 residues. V dropped 2 bases and J dropped 4 bases, with 7 bases sitting between them.

The CDR3 nucleotides are TGTGCCAGCAGCGTCAGGGGGGGCGAGCAGTACTTC. Its protein product is CASSVRGGEQYF. This rearrangement joins TRBV9 to TRBJ2-7; D may match TRBD1 or TRBD2 (7 bases each). Germline CDR1 is SGDLS and CDR2 is YYNGEE. Trimming shortened V by 2 bases and J by 6 bases, and 9 bases separated the two germline ends. The CDR3 is made up of 12 amino acids. Together with reference TRBV9 and TRBJ2-7, the CDR3 gives the full variable domain: DSGVTQTPKHLITATGQRVTLRCSPRSGDLSVYWYQQSLDQGLQFLIQYYNGEERAKGNILERFSAQQFPDLHSELNLSSLELGDSALYFCASSVRGGEQYFGPGTRLTVT.

V and J are TRBV4-3 and TRBJ2-7; D may be TRBD2 (6 bases). Germline V gene data show CDR1 as LGHNA and CDR2 as YSLEER. CDR3 length equals 13 residues. V lost 4 bases and J 6 bases, leaving 13 bases between the germline ends. CDR3 nucleotides: TGCGCCAGCAGCCCCCAGCTCGGGGGCGAGCAGTACTTC. It encodes CASSPQLGGEQYF.

V usage is TRBV28 and J usage is TRBJ2-5; 8 positions agree with TRBD2. Trimming cost V 7 bases and J 4 bases; bases outside gene matches: 14. Germline CDR1 and CDR2: MDHEN and SYDVKM. CDR3 length equals 16 residues. CDR3 nucleotide sequence: TGTGCCAGCAAACCAAGTAGCGGGATGGAGTTAGAGACCCAGTACTTC. This encodes CASKPSSGMELETQYF.

The V and J genes are TRBV7-2 and TRBJ1-1, with D unresolved. This CDR3 region has 12 residues. V was pared by 5 bases and J by 5 bases, with 9 bases between. Germline loops: CDR1 SGHTA, CDR2 FQGNSA. CDR3 in DNA: TGTGCCAGCAGCCTTGGTAGGACTGAAGCTTTCTTT. Translation gives CASSLGRTEAFF.